The TCR beta chain under discussion was sequenced for a study of shared clonotypes between healthy human individuals. Study outcomes and limitations: Naive subsets typically showed greater estimated richness than memory subsets.

The CDR3 runs 15 residues. The germline gives CDR1 SGHRS, CDR2 YFSETQ. V was pared by 7 bases and J by 1 base, with 8 bases of the junction left unmatched. Source study methods: With immunoSEQ giving junction-only sequences and no quality scores, filtering differed. The method was immunoSEQ multiplex PCR; TCRdb's version includes in-frame clones alone and lacks a portion of them. V and J calls and clone size are as listed in that table; D and trimming were resolved from the DNA. Of about 2,500,000 clones detected, about 92% appear once; the ten largest clones hold over 0.12%. Comment on this clone: Its antigen is still unknown.

The sequenced sample was naive CD4+ T cells sorted from blood. Subset given: CD45RA+ positively selected. The TCR comes from a man between 18 and 35 years old in good health. V gene TRBV5-1 combines with J gene TRBJ2-3; 8 bases are shared with TRBD1. The CDR3 loop reads CASGEGQAGTDTQYF. In DNA form, the CDR3 reads TGCGCCAGCGGCGAGGGACAGGCCGGCACAGATACGCAGTATTTT.